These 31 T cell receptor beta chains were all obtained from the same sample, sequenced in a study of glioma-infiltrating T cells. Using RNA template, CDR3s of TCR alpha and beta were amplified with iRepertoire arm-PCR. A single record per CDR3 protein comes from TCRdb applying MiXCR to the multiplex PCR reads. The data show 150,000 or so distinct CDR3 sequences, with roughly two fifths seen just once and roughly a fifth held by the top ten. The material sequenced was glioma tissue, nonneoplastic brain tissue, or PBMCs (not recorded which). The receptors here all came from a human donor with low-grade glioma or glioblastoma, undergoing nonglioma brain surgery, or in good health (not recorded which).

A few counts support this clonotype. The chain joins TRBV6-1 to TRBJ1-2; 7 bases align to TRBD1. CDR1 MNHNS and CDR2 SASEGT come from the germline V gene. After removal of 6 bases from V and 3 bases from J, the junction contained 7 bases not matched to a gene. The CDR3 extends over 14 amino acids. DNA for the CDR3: TGTGCCAGCAGAAAAACCGGGACAGACTATGGCTACACCTTC. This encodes CASRKTGTDYGYTF.

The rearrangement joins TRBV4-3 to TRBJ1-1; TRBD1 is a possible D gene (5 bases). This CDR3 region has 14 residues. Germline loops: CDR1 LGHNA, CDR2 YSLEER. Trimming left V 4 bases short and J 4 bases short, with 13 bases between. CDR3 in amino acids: CASSRKGGATEAFF. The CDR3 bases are TGCGCCAGCAGCCGTAAGGGAGGGGCCACTGAAGCTTTCTTT.

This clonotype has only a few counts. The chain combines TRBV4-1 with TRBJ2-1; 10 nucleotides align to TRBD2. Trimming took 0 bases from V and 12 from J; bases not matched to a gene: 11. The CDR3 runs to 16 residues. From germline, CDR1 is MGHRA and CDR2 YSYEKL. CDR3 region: CASSQDSGLATRGQFF. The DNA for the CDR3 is TGCGCCAGCAGCCAAGATTCGGGACTAGCGACCCGAGGGCAGTTCTTC.

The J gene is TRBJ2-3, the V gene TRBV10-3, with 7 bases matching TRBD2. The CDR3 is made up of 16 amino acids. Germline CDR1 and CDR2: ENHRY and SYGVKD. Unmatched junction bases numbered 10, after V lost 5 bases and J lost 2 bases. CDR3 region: CAISLAGTTHTDTQYF. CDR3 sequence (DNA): TGTGCCATCAGTCTCGCCGGGACTACCCACACAGATACGCAGTATTTT.

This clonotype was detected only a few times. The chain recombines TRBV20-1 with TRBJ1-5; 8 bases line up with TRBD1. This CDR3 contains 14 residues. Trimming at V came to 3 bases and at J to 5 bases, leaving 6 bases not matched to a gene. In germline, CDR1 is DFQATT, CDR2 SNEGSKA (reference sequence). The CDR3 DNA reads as TGCAGTGCTAGTCCCGGGACAGGTTATCAGCCCCAGCATTTT. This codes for CSASPGTGYQPQHF.

CDR3 loop: CASSSGTPGGDTQYF. CDR3 nucleotides: TGTGCCAGCAGCTCCGGGACACCCGGCGGGGATACGCAGTATTTT. The rearrangement links TRBV5-5 to TRBJ2-3, with D perhaps matching TRBD1 (6 bases). CDR1 and CDR2 from the germline V gene are SGHKS and YYEKEE (reference sequence). V gave up 3 bases and J gave up 6 bases, with 17 bases separating them. The CDR3 contains 15 residues. Full variable domain (outside the CDR3, taken from reference TRBV5-5 and TRBJ2-3): DAGVTQSPTHLIKTRGQQVTLRCSPISGHKSVSWYQQVLGQGPQFIFQYYEKEERGRGNFPDRFSARQFPNYSSELNVNALLLGDSALYLCASSSGTPGGDTQYFGPGTRLTVL.

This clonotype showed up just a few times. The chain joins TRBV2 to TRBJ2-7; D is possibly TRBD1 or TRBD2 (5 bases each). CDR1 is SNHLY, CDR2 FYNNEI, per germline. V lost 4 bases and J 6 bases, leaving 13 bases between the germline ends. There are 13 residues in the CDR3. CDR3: CASSGTFGTEQYF. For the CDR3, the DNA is TGTGCCAGCAGTGGGACCTTCGGGACCGAGCAGTACTTC.

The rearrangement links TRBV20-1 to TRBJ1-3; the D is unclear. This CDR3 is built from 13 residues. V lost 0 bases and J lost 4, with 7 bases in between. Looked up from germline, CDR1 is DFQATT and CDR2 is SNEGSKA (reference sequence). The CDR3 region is CSAREPIGNTIYF. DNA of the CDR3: TGCAGTGCTAGAGAGCCGATCGGAAACACCATATATTTT.

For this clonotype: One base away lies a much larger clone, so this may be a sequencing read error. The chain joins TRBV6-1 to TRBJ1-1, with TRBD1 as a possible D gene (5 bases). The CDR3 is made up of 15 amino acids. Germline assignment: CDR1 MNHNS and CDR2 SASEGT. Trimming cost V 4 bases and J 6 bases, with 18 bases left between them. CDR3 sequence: CASSGLGGMKAEAFF. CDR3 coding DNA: TGTGCCAGCAGTGGCCTGGGGGGGATGAAGGCTGAAGCTTTCTTT.

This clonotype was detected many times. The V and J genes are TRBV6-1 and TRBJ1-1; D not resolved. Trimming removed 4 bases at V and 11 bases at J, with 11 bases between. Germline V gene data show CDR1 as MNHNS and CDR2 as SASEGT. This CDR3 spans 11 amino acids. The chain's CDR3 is CASSGNDWAFF. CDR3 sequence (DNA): TGTGCCAGCAGTGGAAACGATTGGGCTTTCTTT.

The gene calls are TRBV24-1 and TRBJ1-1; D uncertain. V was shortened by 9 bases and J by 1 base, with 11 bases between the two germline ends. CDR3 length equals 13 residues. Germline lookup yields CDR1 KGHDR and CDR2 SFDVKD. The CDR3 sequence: CATRRDTNTEAFF. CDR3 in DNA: TGTGCCACCCGACGAGACACGAACACTGAAGCTTTCTTT.

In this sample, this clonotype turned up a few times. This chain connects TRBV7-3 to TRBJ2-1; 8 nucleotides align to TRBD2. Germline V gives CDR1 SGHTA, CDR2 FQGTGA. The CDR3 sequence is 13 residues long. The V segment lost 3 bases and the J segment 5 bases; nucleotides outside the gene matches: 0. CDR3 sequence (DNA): TGTGCCAGCAGCTTGGGACTAGACAATGAGCAGTTCTTC. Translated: CASSLGLDNEQFF.

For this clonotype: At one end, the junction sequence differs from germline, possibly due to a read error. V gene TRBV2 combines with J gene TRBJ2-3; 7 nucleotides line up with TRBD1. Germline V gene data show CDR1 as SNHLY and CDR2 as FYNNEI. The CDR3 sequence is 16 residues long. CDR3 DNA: TGTGCCAGCAGTGTCGATAGACAGGGAAACACAGATAAGCAGTATTTT. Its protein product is CASSVDRQGNTDKQYF.

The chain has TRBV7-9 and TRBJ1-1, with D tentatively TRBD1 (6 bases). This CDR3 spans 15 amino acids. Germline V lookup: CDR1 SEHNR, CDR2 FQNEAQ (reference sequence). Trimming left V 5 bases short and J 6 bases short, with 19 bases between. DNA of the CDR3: TGTGCCAGCAGCCTACTCCCAAGGGGGAGAGCTGAAGCTTTCTTT. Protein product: CASSLLPRGRAEAFF.

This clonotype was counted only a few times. The DNA for the CDR3 is TGTGCCAGCAGTGGGGGCCGCGGCTACACCTTC. Protein: CASSGGRGYTF. This sequence joins TRBV28 and TRBJ1-2; TRBD1 is a possible D gene (6 bases). The germline V and J ends were trimmed by 5 bases and 8 bases, with 9 bases remaining between them. The germline CDR1 and CDR2 sequences are MDHEN and SYDVKM. The CDR3 runs 11 residues.

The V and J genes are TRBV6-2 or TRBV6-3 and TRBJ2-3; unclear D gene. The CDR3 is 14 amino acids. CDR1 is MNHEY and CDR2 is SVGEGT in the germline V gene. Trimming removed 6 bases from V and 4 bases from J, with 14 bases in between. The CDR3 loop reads CASRRYYEADTQYF. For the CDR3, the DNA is TGTGCCAGCAGGAGGTACTATGAGGCAGATACGCAGTATTTT.

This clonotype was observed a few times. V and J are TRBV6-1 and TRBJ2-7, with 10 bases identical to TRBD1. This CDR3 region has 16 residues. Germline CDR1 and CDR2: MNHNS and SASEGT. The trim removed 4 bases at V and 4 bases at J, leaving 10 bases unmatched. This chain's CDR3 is CASSVDRDRGFYEQYF. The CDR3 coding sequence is TGTGCCAGCAGTGTCGACCGGGACAGGGGTTTTTACGAGCAGTACTTC.

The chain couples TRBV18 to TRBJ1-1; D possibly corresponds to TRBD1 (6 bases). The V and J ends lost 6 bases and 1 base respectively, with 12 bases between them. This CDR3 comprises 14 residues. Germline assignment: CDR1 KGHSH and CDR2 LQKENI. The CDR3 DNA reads TGTGCCAGCTCGACAGGTACGGGGAACACTGAAGCTTTCTTT. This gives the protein CASSTGTGNTEAFF.

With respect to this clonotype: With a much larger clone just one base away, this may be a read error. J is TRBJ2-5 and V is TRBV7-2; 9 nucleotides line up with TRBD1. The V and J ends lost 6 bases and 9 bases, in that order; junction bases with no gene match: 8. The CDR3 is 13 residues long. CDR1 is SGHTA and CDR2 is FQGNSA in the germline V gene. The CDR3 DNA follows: TGTGCCAGCAGAAGGACAGGGGAAAAGGCCCAGTACTTC. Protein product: CASRRTGEKAQYF. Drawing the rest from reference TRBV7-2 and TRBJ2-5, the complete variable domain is GAGVSQSPSNKVTEKGKDVELRCDPISGHTALYWYRQSLGQGLEFLIYFQGNSAPDKSGLPSDRFSAERTGGSVSTLTIQRTQQEDSAVYLCASRRTGEKAQYFGPGTRLLVL.

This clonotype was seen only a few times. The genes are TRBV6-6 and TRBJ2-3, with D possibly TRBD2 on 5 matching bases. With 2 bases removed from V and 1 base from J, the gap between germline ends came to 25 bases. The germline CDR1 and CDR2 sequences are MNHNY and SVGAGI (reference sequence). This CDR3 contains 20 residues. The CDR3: CASSYLFAGQPEGGTDTQYF. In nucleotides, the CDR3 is TGTGCCAGCAGTTACCTGTTTGCGGGCCAACCCGAGGGTGGCACAGATACGCAGTATTTT.

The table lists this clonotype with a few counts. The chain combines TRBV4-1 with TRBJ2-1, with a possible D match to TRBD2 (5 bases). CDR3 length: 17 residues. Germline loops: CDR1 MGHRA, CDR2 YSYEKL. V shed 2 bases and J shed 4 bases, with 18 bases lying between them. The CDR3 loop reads CASSQWSSTDSYNEQFF. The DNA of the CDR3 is TGCGCCAGCAGCCAATGGAGCTCGACGGACTCTTACAATGAGCAGTTCTTC.

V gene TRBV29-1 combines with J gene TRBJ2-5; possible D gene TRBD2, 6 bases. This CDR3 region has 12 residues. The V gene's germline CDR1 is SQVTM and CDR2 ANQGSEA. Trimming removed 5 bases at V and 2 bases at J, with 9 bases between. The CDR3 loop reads CSVIAVQETQYF. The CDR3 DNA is TGCAGCGTTATAGCGGTACAAGAGACCCAGTACTTC.

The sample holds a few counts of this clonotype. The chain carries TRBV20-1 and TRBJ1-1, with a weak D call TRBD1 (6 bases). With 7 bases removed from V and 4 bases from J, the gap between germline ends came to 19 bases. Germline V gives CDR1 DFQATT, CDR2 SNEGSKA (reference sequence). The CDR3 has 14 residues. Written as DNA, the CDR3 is TGCAGTGTCGGGGGGGCAGGGTCTAGCACTGAAGCTTTCTTT. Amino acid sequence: CSVGGAGSSTEAFF.

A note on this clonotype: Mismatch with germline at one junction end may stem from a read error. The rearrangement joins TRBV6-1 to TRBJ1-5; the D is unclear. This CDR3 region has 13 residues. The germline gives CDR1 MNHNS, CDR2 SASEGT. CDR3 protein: CTSDFSLNQPQHF. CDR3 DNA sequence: TGTACCAGCGATTTCTCATTAAATCAGCCCCAGCATTTT.

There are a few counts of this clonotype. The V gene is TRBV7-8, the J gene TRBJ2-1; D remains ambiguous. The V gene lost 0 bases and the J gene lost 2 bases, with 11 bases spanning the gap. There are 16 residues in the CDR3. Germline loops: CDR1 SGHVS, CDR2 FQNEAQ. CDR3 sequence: CASSLAQTNPYNEQFF. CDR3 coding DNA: TGTGCCAGCAGCTTAGCCCAGACAAACCCCTACAATGAGCAGTTCTTC.

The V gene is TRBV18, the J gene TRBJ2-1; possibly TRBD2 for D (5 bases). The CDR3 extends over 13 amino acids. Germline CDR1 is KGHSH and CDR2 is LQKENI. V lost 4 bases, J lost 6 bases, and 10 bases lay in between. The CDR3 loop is CASSLDSGNEQFF. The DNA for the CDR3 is TGTGCCAGCTCACTGGACTCCGGCAATGAGCAGTTCTTC.

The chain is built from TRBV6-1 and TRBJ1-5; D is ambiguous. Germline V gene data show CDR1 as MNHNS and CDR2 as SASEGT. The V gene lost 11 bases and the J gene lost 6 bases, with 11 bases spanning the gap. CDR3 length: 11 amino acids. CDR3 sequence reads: CASSRSQPQHF. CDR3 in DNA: TGTGCCTCTAGCCGTAGTCAGCCCCAGCATTTT.

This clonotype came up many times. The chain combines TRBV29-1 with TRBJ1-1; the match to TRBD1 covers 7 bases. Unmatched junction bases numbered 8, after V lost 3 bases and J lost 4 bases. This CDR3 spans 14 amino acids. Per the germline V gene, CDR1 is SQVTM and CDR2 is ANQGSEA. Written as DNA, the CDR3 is TGCAGCGTTGATCTACAGGGGAGCGGCACTGAAGCTTTCTTT. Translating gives CSVDLQGSGTEAFF.

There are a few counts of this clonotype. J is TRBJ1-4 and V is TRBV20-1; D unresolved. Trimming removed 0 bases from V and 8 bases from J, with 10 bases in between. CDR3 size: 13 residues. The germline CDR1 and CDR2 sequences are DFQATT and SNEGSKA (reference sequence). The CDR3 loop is CSARDSGKEKLFF. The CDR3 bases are TGCAGTGCTAGAGATTCGGGAAAAGAAAAACTGTTTTTT.

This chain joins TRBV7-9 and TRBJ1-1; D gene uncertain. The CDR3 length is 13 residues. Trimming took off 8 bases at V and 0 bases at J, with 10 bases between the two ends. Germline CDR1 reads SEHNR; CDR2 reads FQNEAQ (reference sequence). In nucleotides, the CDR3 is TGTGCCAGCCACCAGACCGTGAACACTGAAGCTTTCTTT. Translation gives CASHQTVNTEAFF.

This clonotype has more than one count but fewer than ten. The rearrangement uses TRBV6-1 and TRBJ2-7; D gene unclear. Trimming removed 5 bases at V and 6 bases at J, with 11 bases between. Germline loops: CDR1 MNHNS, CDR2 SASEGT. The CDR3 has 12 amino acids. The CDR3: CASSRTVGEQYF. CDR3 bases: TGTGCCAGCAGTAGAACAGTTGGCGAGCAGTACTTC.